The clone carrying this T cell receptor (beta chain) was seen only a few times. The antigen is undetermined. For the second PCR, which ran for about 6 to 11 cycles, a sample-barcoded 5' primer and a J-beta primer mix were used. Per-sample output comprised a minimum of 2.5 million paired-end reads containing CDR3. TCRdb reprocessed the 5' RACE reads via MiXCR and lists one record per CDR3 protein. The sample records hundreds of thousands of distinct CDR3 sequences, 58% being singletons. The sample comes from a study of blood T cells in healthy people across ages. Study-level results: Using unsorted PBMCs precluded a conclusive naive versus antigen-experienced comparison. Comparison with aged donors showed that long-lived donors had more naive CD4+ cells and higher diversity. Donor CMV status, an unknown factor, possibly confounded changes in expanded clonotypes.

Per germline, CDR1 SEHNR and CDR2 FQNEAQ (reference sequence). V dropped 5 bases and J dropped 0; count of bases not matched to a gene: 4. The CDR3 is 15 amino acids. This TCR derives from a man in his 60s in good health. The chain employs TRBV7-9 and TRBJ1-3; 7 bases are shared with TRBD1. Source material: blood. The CDR3 DNA reads TGTGCCAGCAGCCCAGGGACAGACTCTGGAAACACCATATATTTT. Protein product: CASSPGTDSGNTIYF.